Listed below are T cell receptor beta chains from one sample, sequenced in a study of Graves' ophthalmopathy and Graves' hyperthyroidism. In TCRdb, the multiplex PCR reads were re-called with MiXCR into one record per CDR3 protein. Of some 380,000 distinct CDR3 sequences listed, just over 15% were seen once; the top ten hold approximately 7%. Sequenced input: peripheral blood. The receptors were gathered from a woman under 30 with stable Graves' hyperthyroidism. Both conserved end residues are part of each CDR3. D genes are given only for firm matches. Rows give clone size only sometimes, using once, few, many, or a class for an expanded clone.

abundance	j_gene	d_gene	v_gene	CDR3nt	CDR3aa
many	TRBJ2-7	NA	TRBV9	TGTGCCAGCAGCGTAGATTGGAGGGATGCCGAGCAGTACTTC	CASSVDWRDAEQYF
many	TRBJ1-2	NA	TRBV18	TGTGCCACAACAGTTACTAACTATGGCTACACCTTC	CATTVTNYGYTF
many	TRBJ1-2	TRBD1	TRBV5-1	TGCGCCAGCAGCTTGGGGCTCGGGACAGCTAACTATGGCTACACCTTC	CASSLGLGTANYGYTF
many	TRBJ2-7	TRBD2	TRBV5-1	TGCGCCAGCAGCCCTAATAGCGGGGGGGCCTACGAGCAGTACTTC	CASSPNSGGAYEQYF
few	TRBJ1-1	NA	TRBV5-1	TGCGCCAGCAGCTTTGAGGCAGGGACGAACACTGAAGCTTTCTTT	CASSFEAGTNTEAFF
many	TRBJ1-2	NA	TRBV12-3/TRBV12-4	TGTGCCAGCTCTATGGGGAATGGCTACACCTTC	CASSMGNGYTF
many	TRBJ2-5	NA	TRBV6-1	TGTGCCAGCAGTGAATTTGGTCGGGAGACCCAGTACTTC	CASSEFGRETQYF
many	TRBJ2-2	TRBD1	TRBV20-1	TGCAGTGCTACTCGACAGGGCATGGACGGGGAGCTGTTTTTT	CSATRQGMDGELFF
many	TRBJ1-1	NA	TRBV12-3/TRBV12-4	TGTGCCAGCAGCCTTAGTATCGGGTACACTGAAGCTTTCTTT	CASSLSIGYTEAFF
many	TRBJ1-1	TRBD1	TRBV6-5	TGTGCCAGCAGTTACACAGGGGGTTCGAGGACTGAAGCTTTCTTT	CASSYTGGSRTEAFF
NA	TRBJ2-7	NA	TRBV11-2	TGTGCCAGCAGCTTAGGGCGAGGGGTAATGGAGCAGTACTTC	CASSLGRGVMEQYF
many	TRBJ1-3	NA	TRBV2	TGTGCCAGCAGTGATTGGAGCTCTGGAAACACCATATATTTT	CASSDWSSGNTIYF
NA	TRBJ1-5	TRBD1	TRBV18	TGTGCCAGCTCACCGGGGCAGGGGGCTCACCAGCCCCAGCATTTT	CASSPGQGAHQPQHF
many	TRBJ1-1	NA	TRBV5-4	TGTGCCAGCAAGGACCCAGGGTCTGAAGCTTTCTTT	CASKDPGSEAFF
NA	TRBJ1-3	NA	TRBV5-4	TGTGCCAGCAGTTCCGGGACAAACTCTGGAAACACCATATATTTT	CASSSGTNSGNTIYF
NA	TRBJ2-7	NA	TRBV12-3/TRBV12-4	TGTGCCAGCAGCCCCTGGACAGAAGCCTACGAGCAGTACTTC	CASSPWTEAYEQYF
NA	TRBJ1-1	NA	TRBV7-2	TGTGCCAGCAGCTTAGACAGGACCTATGAAGCTTTCTTT	CASSLDRTYEAFF
many	TRBJ2-4	TRBD1	TRBV6-5	TGTGCCAGCAGTTTCGACAGGGGGCATTCGAAAAACATTCAGTACTTC	CASSFDRGHSKNIQYF
NA	TRBJ2-4	NA	TRBV5-6	TGTGCCAGCAGCCACGGAGACTGGGCCAAAAACATTCAGTACTTC	CASSHGDWAKNIQYF
few	TRBJ1-1	NA	TRBV24-1	TGTGCCACCAGTGATTCTCCTACGTCTTCGACGAACACTGAAGCTTTCTTT	CATSDSPTSSTNTEAFF
NA	TRBJ1-1	NA	TRBV13	TGTGCCAGCAGCTCAAAGGGGATGAACACTGAAGCTTTCTTT	CASSSKGMNTEAFF
many	TRBJ1-6	TRBD1	TRBV11-2	TGTGCCAGCCGGAGGGACAGGGACTCACCCCTCCACTTT	CASRRDRDSPLHF
NA	TRBJ2-3	TRBD2	TRBV7-2	TGTGCCAGCAGCTTAGCCCCTAGCGGGGGGGCCGGTCCAGATACGCAGTATTTT	CASSLAPSGGAGPDTQYF
many	TRBJ2-2	NA	TRBV6-5	TGTGCCAGCAGTTACCGTGGGACCGGGGAGCTGTTTTTT	CASSYRGTGELFF
many	TRBJ1-5	NA	TRBV6-2/TRBV6-3	TGTGCCAGCAGCAAGACAAATTCCAATCAGCCCCAGCATTTT	CASSKTNSNQPQHF
many	TRBJ1-1	TRBD1	TRBV12-3/TRBV12-4	TGTGCCAGCAGTCGTCCCGGGACAGCTTTTAACACTGAAGCTTTCTTT	CASSRPGTAFNTEAFF
many	TRBJ1-2	NA	TRBV27	TGTGCCAGCAGTTTAGGCAGGGCTTATGGCTACACCTTC	CASSLGRAYGYTF
many	TRBJ1-5	NA	TRBV6-2/TRBV6-3	TGTGCCAGCAGACCAAGGAGGGTTGGGGAACAGCCCCAGCATTTT	CASRPRRVGEQPQHF
many	TRBJ2-2	TRBD1	TRBV20-1	TGCAGTGCTGGTGGGACAGCTAACACCGGGGAGCTGTTTTTT	CSAGGTANTGELFF
many	TRBJ1-6	TRBD1	TRBV6-2/TRBV6-3	TGTGCCAGCAGTTCCACCGGGACAGGGGTTTTTATTAGTTCACCCCTCCACTTT	CASSSTGTGVFISSPLHF
many	TRBJ2-5	TRBD2	TRBV25-1	TGTGCCAGCAGTGATGCCGCACTAGCGGGGAAAGAGACCCAGTACTTC	CASSDAALAGKETQYF
many	TRBJ2-2	NA	TRBV6-5	TGTGCCAGCAGGCAGGGTTTAGGCGGGGAGCTGTTTTTT	CASRQGLGGELFF
NA	TRBJ1-5	TRBD1	TRBV2	TGTGCCAGCAGTGAAGAGGGGACAGGGGCCCTTAGCAATCAGCCCCAGCATTTT	CASSEEGTGALSNQPQHF
many	TRBJ2-2	TRBD2	TRBV12-3/TRBV12-4	TGTGCCAGCAGGCCGCTGGGGGGGATCGGGGAGCTGTTTTTT	CASRPLGGIGELFF
NA	TRBJ1-2	TRBD1	TRBV6-1	TGTGCCAGCAGCCGCGGACAGGATAACTATGGCTACACCTTC	CASSRGQDNYGYTF
NA	TRBJ1-2	NA	TRBV6-1	TGTGCCAGCAGTGGAGCGAAGCGCAACTATGGCTACACCTTC	CASSGAKRNYGYTF
many	TRBJ1-1	TRBD1	TRBV7-9	TGTGCCAGCAGCGAAGGGACAGGGGGCTTGAGCACTGAAGCTTTCTTT	CASSEGTGGLSTEAFF
many	TRBJ2-7	NA	TRBV20-1	TGCAGTGCTAGGATCAGGGGCTACGAGCAGTACTTC	CSARIRGYEQYF
many	TRBJ1-2	TRBD1	TRBV6-2/TRBV6-3	TGTGCCAGCAGGCGACAGGGCTATGGCTACACCTTC	CASRRQGYGYTF
few	TRBJ1-6	NA	TRBV5-1	TGCGCCAGCAGCCTCCTGCGGGATTCACCCCTCCACTTT	CASSLLRDSPLHF
few	TRBJ1-1	NA	TRBV11-2	TGTGCCAGCAGCTTAGTAGGCAGGGGAATTATTAACACTGAAGCTTTCTTT	CASSLVGRGIINTEAFF
many	TRBJ1-1	NA	TRBV5-1	TGCGCCAGCAGCTCCTCGAGACAACTGAACACTGAAGCTTTCTTT	CASSSSRQLNTEAFF
few	TRBJ2-2	NA	TRBV4-2	TGTGCCAGCAGCCAAGATGGGGGGACCAACACCGGGGAGCTGCTTTTT	CASSQDGGTNTGELLF
NA	TRBJ2-7	TRBD2	TRBV6-5	TGTGCCAGCAGTTACTCTGGCGGGAGGGCGGACGAGCAGTACTTC	CASSYSGGRADEQYF
NA	TRBJ1-2	NA	TRBV19	TGTGCCAGTACCCCGGGGCCCCCAACATATGGCTACACCTTC	CASTPGPPTYGYTF
many	TRBJ2-7	TRBD1	TRBV7-2	TGTGCCAGCAGCTTAGGGAGGACAGGGGACTACGAGCAGTACTTC	CASSLGRTGDYEQYF
many	TRBJ1-1	TRBD1	TRBV29-1	TGCAGCGTTGGGACAGGGTTCGCTGAAGCTTTCTTT	CSVGTGFAEAFF
few	TRBJ2-5	TRBD1	TRBV19	TGTGCCACCGCCTTTTCCGGGACAGGGGCATTAAAACAAGAGACCCAGTACTTC	CATAFSGTGALKQETQYF
NA	TRBJ2-7	NA	TRBV11-2	TGTGCCAGCAGCTTAGAACAGGTGCCGGCCGAGCAGTACTTC	CASSLEQVPAEQYF
few	TRBJ2-7	NA	TRBV2	TGTGCCAGCAGTGGGGGGGGCCGGCCCGGCAGTGGGGCCCCTTTCATCTCCTACGAGCAGTACTTC	CASSGGGRPGSGAPFISYEQYF
many	TRBJ2-7	TRBD1	TRBV7-8	TGTGCCAGCGGGGGACAGGGGGGTTCCTACGAGCAGTACTTC	CASGGQGGSYEQYF
many	TRBJ2-7	NA	TRBV29-1	TGCAGCGTGAACTTCCCACAGAACCTCTACGAGCAGTACTTC	CSVNFPQNLYEQYF
NA	TRBJ2-7	NA	TRBV12-3/TRBV12-4	TGTGCCAGCAGTATCGCCGGGACACAGTACTTC	CASSIAGTQYF
many	TRBJ2-7	TRBD1	TRBV19	TGTGCCAGTAGTTCGGCAGACAGGGGGCTTTACGAGCAGTACTTC	CASSSADRGLYEQYF
NA	TRBJ2-7	TRBD1	TRBV7-2	TGTGCCAGCAGCGTATCCGGGACAGGGATCTACGAGCAGTACTTC	CASSVSGTGIYEQYF